This note documents a single TCR beta chain sequence. Antigen specificity is unknown. The sample comes from a study of T cell responses to AZD1222 COVID-19 vaccine. Notes on the study in general: AZD1222 recipients seropositive at baseline numbered only 5 or 6. Donors were largely white British and mainly female; clonal diversity was possibly underestimated.

Sequenced by immunoSEQ multiplex PCR; TCRdb stores in-frame clones only, minus some. Of approximately 180,000 clones in the sample, about 86% are singletons; the top ten hold 7.7%. Trimming removed 5 bases from V and 7 bases from J, with 15 bases in between. Germline CDR1 and CDR2: LNHDA and SQIVND (reference sequence). This CDR3 spans 15 amino acids. The sample was peripheral blood, taken on day 0 of AZD1222 vaccination. The V call is TRBV19, the J call TRBJ1-6; a weak D match, TRBD1 (6 bases). The receptor comes from an adult in good health. DNA of the CDR3: TGTGCCAGTAGTTCCCGGACAGTGAGGAATTCACCCCTCCACTTT. Amino acid sequence: CASSSRTVRNSPLHF.